What follows are 28 T cell receptor beta chains derived from one specimen sequenced in a study of T-cell memory formation after mild COVID-19. TCRdb redid the calling of the 5' RACE reads with MiXCR, one entry per CDR3 protein. The sample holds 300,000 to 350,000 distinct CDR3 sequences, about an eighth seen once. Sample: PBMCs or a T cell subset sorted from them (not recorded which). Receptors were obtained from a young man who had mild COVID-19 (a few samples of this study predate the infection). Cell type and time point are not known.

This clonotype was observed at least ten times. The chain couples TRBV5-1 to TRBJ1-6; D ambiguous. CDR1 is SGHRS and CDR2 is YFSETQ in the germline V gene. The ends were cut back, 0 bases at V and 8 bases at J, with 6 bases in the middle. The length of the CDR3 is 13 residues. The CDR3 DNA sequence: TGCGCCAGCAGCTTGGGGCAGGATTCACCCCTCCACTTT. Translation: CASSLGQDSPLHF.

This clonotype was observed many times. J is TRBJ2-1 and V is TRBV4-2; D not resolved. From germline, CDR1 is LGHNA and CDR2 YNFKEQ. The CDR3 is 15 amino acids. V was trimmed by 0 bases and J by 0 bases, leaving 6 bases between them. CDR3 nucleotide sequence: TGTGCCAGCAGCCAAGACCTCTACTCCTACAATGAGCAGTTCTTC. It specifies CASSQDLYSYNEQFF.

This clonotype was counted between two and nine times. The V and J genes are TRBV7-2 and TRBJ2-5, with a tentative D call TRBD2 (6 bases). This CDR3 has 12 residues. V was shortened by 7 bases and J by 6 bases, with 12 bases between the two germline ends. In germline, CDR1 is SGHTA, CDR2 FQGNSA. CDR3 protein: CASTATRQTQYF. As DNA, the CDR3 is TGTGCCAGCACCGCGACTAGACAGACCCAGTACTTC. The whole variable domain, remainder taken from reference TRBV7-2 and TRBJ2-5, is GAGVSQSPSNKVTEKGKDVELRCDPISGHTALYWYRQSLGQGLEFLIYFQGNSAPDKSGLPSDRFSAERTGGSVSTLTIQRTQQEDSAVYLCASTATRQTQYFGPGTRLLVL.

V and J are TRBV20-1 and TRBJ1-2, with D unresolved. The CDR3 sequence is 13 residues long. The germline V and J ends were trimmed by 0 bases and 2 bases, with 7 bases remaining between them. Looked up from germline, CDR1 is DFQATT and CDR2 is SNEGSKA (reference sequence). The CDR3 protein is CSAREQPNYGYTF. The CDR3 DNA reads as TGCAGTGCTAGAGAACAGCCGAACTATGGCTACACCTTC.

This clonotype showed up just a few times. The chain has TRBV30 and TRBJ1-1; TRBD1 matches at 7 bases. Germline CDR1 is GTSNPN and CDR2 is SVGIG (reference sequence). This CDR3 contains 14 residues. The ends lost 1 base at V and 0 bases at J; junction bases unmatched: 2. The CDR3 nucleotides are TGTGCCTGGAGTGCCGGGACAGTGAACACTGAAGCTTTCTTT. Protein sequence: CAWSAGTVNTEAFF.

V gene TRBV2 combines with J gene TRBJ2-7; D might be TRBD2 (7 bases). This CDR3 region has 13 residues. V was clipped by 6 bases and J by 3 bases, with 12 bases between them. Germline CDR1 reads SNHLY; CDR2 reads FYNNEI. CDR3 DNA: TGTGCCAGCAGGAGGGGGGGAAGCTACGAGCAGTACGTC. It yields the protein CASRRGGSYEQYV.

The chain uses TRBV4-2 and TRBJ2-7; D is undetermined. This CDR3 contains 14 residues. Germline V gives CDR1 LGHNA, CDR2 YNFKEQ. The V gene lost 0 bases and the J gene lost 5 bases, with 11 bases spanning the gap. As DNA, the CDR3 is TGTGCCAGCAGCCAAGAAGGGCAACAAGACGAGCAGTACTTC. This encodes CASSQEGQQDEQYF.

This chain uses TRBV29-1 with TRBJ2-1; no firm D call. The V end was cut by 6 bases, the J end by 6 bases, with 21 bases between. Germline V CDR1 and CDR2: SQVTM, ANQGSEA. The CDR3 contains 15 residues. CDR3 in amino acids: CSVAQVGSLVNEQFF. CDR3 coding DNA: TGCAGCGTCGCCCAGGTGGGCAGTTTGGTCAATGAGCAGTTCTTC.

The rearrangement links TRBV7-2 to TRBJ2-6; TRBD2 aligns across 8 bases. The CDR3 covers 18 residues. CDR1 and CDR2 from the germline V gene are SGHTA and FQGNSA. V dropped 0 bases and J dropped 1; count of bases not matched to a gene: 5. The CDR3 DNA reads TGTGCCAGCAGCTTAGCGGAGCGGGGGAGATCTGGGGCCAACGTCCTGACTTTC. As protein: CASSLAERGRSGANVLTF.

This clonotype came up many times. The V and J genes are TRBV18 and TRBJ2-3; unclear D gene. The CDR3 is 16 amino acids. The germline V gene has CDR1 KGHSH and CDR2 LQKENI. V was cut by 0 bases and J by 2 bases, with 12 bases left in between. CDR3 loop: CASSPPSGRITDTQYF. The DNA of the CDR3 is TGTGCCAGCTCACCACCCTCCGGACGGATCACAGATACGCAGTATTTT.

This clonotype was observed at least ten times. This rearrangement joins TRBV6-5 to TRBJ2-2; the D gene could be TRBD1 or TRBD2 (6 bases each). V was cut by 8 bases and J by 4 bases, with 11 bases left in between. This CDR3 contains 13 residues. Germline lookup yields CDR1 MNHEY and CDR2 SVGAGI. Here the CDR3 DNA reads TGTGCCAGCCGGGGGCAGGGCACCGGGGAGCTGTTTTTT. It yields the protein CASRGQGTGELFF.

This clonotype has a single count. The rearrangement links TRBV7-2 to TRBJ2-3, with D possibly being TRBD2 (6 bases). CDR1 is SGHTA, CDR2 FQGNSA, per germline. The CDR3 extends over 14 amino acids. V lost 5 bases and J 4 bases, leaving 13 bases between the germline ends. The CDR3 DNA reads as TGTGCCAGCAGCCCCCGGGGGTCAGCAGATACGCAGTATTTT. Translation: CASSPRGSADTQYF.

This clonotype has just a few counts. The chain has TRBV20-1 and TRBJ2-6; D not resolved. Germline CDR1 reads DFQATT; CDR2 reads SNEGSKA (reference sequence). CDR3 length equals 14 residues. Trimming shortened V by 3 bases and J by 0 bases, and 6 bases separated the two germline ends. The CDR3 nucleotides are TGCAGTGCTAGTCCCCTCTCTGGGGCCAACGTCCTGACTTTC. Amino acids: CSASPLSGANVLTF.

This clonotype has just a few counts. V is TRBV4-2 and J is TRBJ1-1; no clear D. The V end lost 2 bases, the J end lost 3 bases, and 10 bases lay between the germline ends. Germline V lookup: CDR1 LGHNA, CDR2 YNFKEQ. The CDR3 spans 14 residues. The CDR3, as DNA: TGTGCCAGCAGCCAATCCGCGACGGACACTGAAGCTTTCTTT. The encoded protein is CASSQSATDTEAFF.

This clonotype was found many times. The chain combines TRBV5-1 with TRBJ1-1; unclear D gene. The germline V gene has CDR1 SGHRS and CDR2 YFSETQ. The CDR3 length is 14 residues. The germline V and J ends were trimmed by 2 bases and 1 base, with 9 bases remaining between them. The CDR3 nucleotides read TGCGCCAGCAGCTTATACGGTTCGAACACTGAAGCTTTCTTT. It codes for CASSLYGSNTEAFF. The full variable domain, its missing parts supplied by reference TRBV5-1 and TRBJ1-1, is KAGVTQTPRYLIKTRGQQVTLSCSPISGHRSVSWYQQTPGQGLQFLFEYFSETQRNKGNFPGRFSGRQFSNSRSEMNVSTLELGDSALYLCASSLYGSNTEAFFGQGTRLTVV.

This clonotype was picked up a small number of times. The chain joins TRBV7-2 to TRBJ2-1; no reliable D call. This CDR3 region has 13 residues. The germline V and J ends were trimmed by 1 base and 12 bases, with 13 bases remaining between them. Germline lookup yields CDR1 SGHTA and CDR2 FQGNSA. The CDR3 reads CASSLGYARTQFF. CDR3 bases: TGTGCCAGCAGCTTAGGTTATGCGCGAACGCAGTTCTTC.

The rearrangement links TRBV19 to TRBJ1-2; TRBD1 might be the D (5 bases). Germline V gene lookup returns CDR1 LNHDA and CDR2 SQIVND (reference sequence). CDR3 length equals 10 residues. The DNA for the CDR3 is TGTGCAATATGGGACGGGGGCTACACCTTC. This codes for CAIWDGGYTF. Looking up the rest from reference TRBV19 and TRBJ1-2 gives the full variable domain: DGGITQSPKYLFRKEGQNVTLSCEQNLNHDAMYWYRQDPGQGLRLIYYSQIVNDFQKGDIAEGYSVSREKKESFPLTVTSAQKNPTAFYLCAIWDGGYTFGSGTRLTVV.

This clonotype was seen a handful of times. The chain carries TRBV6-2 or TRBV6-3 and TRBJ1-6, with D unresolved. This CDR3 is built from 12 residues. Between the trimmed V and J ends, which lost 8 bases and 8 bases, there was a span of 10 bases. Germline V CDR1 and CDR2: MNHEY, SVGEGT. CDR3 DNA sequence: TGTGCCAGCGGCTCGGCATATTCACCCCTCCACTTT. Translated: CASGSAYSPLHF.

The J gene is TRBJ2-5, the V gene TRBV24-1, with 8 nucleotides matching TRBD1. V shed 3 bases, J shed 4 bases, and the junction held 6 bases outside the gene matches. CDR1 is KGHDR and CDR2 is SFDVKD in the germline V gene. The CDR3 loop spans 15 amino acids. The chain's CDR3 is CATSDNGQGGETQYF. CDR3 coding DNA: TGTGCCACCAGTGATAATGGACAGGGTGGAGAGACCCAGTACTTC.

This clonotype was detected only a few times. The chain joins TRBV12-3 or TRBV12-4 to TRBJ1-1; D call uncertain. The germline V and J ends were trimmed by 4 bases and 2 bases, with 11 bases remaining between them. The CDR3 extends over 14 amino acids. The chain's CDR3 is CASSWVGSNTEAFF. CDR3 in DNA: TGTGCCAGCAGTTGGGTAGGGAGTAACACTGAAGCTTTCTTT.

This clonotype was counted many times. The chain has TRBV6-2 or TRBV6-3 and TRBJ2-7; 7 positions match TRBD1. V lost 5 bases and J lost 6; bases outside the gene matches: 10. This CDR3 is 14 amino acids long. Germline V CDR1 and CDR2: MNHEY, SVGEGT. The CDR3 sequence: CASSRLTGIREQYV. The CDR3 DNA follows: TGTGCCAGCAGTCGGCTGACAGGGATTCGCGAGCAGTACGTC.

This sequence joins TRBV4-1 and TRBJ1-1, with 11 bases lining up with TRBD1. V trimming: 3 bases; J trimming: 5 bases; junction bases outside the gene matches: 11. CDR1 and CDR2 from the germline V gene are MGHRA and YSYEKL. This CDR3 has 17 residues. The CDR3 loop is CASSQGGAGTGGTEAFF. The CDR3, as DNA: TGCGCCAGCAGCCAGGGGGGAGCCGGGACAGGGGGGACTGAAGCTTTCTTT.

This clonotype was seen a few times. The chain recombines TRBV7-2 with TRBJ2-2; D ambiguous. The CDR3 runs to 14 residues. Germline V gene data show CDR1 as SGHTA and CDR2 as FQGNSA. The V end was cut by 1 base, the J end by 8 bases, with 11 bases between. CDR3 loop: CASSLEWSEGELFF. The CDR3 nucleotides are TGTGCCAGCAGCTTAGAGTGGAGCGAAGGGGAGCTGTTTTTT.

This clonotype was counted only a few times. This chain links TRBV4-3 with TRBJ1-6; the D gene is possibly TRBD1 (5 bases). The V and J ends lost 0 bases and 9 bases respectively, with 12 bases between them. This CDR3 has 15 residues. CDR1 is LGHNA, CDR2 YSLEER, per germline. The CDR3 loop is CASSQDHGGVSPLHF. As DNA, the CDR3 is TGCGCCAGCAGCCAAGATCATGGGGGGGTTTCACCCCTCCACTTT.

This clonotype appeared many times. The J gene is TRBJ1-2, the V gene TRBV19, with D tentatively TRBD1 (5 bases). The germline V and J ends were trimmed by 9 bases and 4 bases, with 15 bases remaining between them. This CDR3 comprises 13 residues. Germline CDR1 reads LNHDA; CDR2 reads SQIVND (reference sequence). CDR3 in amino acids: CASQPGTAYGYTF. CDR3 sequence (DNA): TGTGCCAGCCAACCGGGGACGGCCTATGGCTACACCTTC.

This clonotype was seen a handful of times. The chain joins TRBV7-2 to TRBJ2-7; possibly TRBD1 or TRBD2 for D (6 bases each). The CDR3 is 14 amino acids. Trimming shortened V by 5 bases and J by 2 bases, and 13 bases separated the two germline ends. Germline CDR1 reads SGHTA; CDR2 reads FQGNSA. The CDR3 region is CASSARGPPYEQYV. CDR3 nucleotide sequence: TGTGCCAGCAGCGCACGGGGGCCTCCCTACGAGCAGTACGTC.

The sample holds many counts of this clonotype. V usage is TRBV29-1 and J usage is TRBJ2-1, with a tentative D call TRBD1 (5 bases). The CDR3 sequence is 15 residues long. Germline CDR1 and CDR2: SQVTM and ANQGSEA. V was trimmed by 3 bases and J by 3 bases, leaving 15 bases between them. The CDR3, as DNA: TGCAGCGTTGAGCGTCCGGGTAGGGGCTACAATGAGCAGTTCTTC. Protein sequence: CSVERPGRGYNEQFF.

There are a few counts of this clonotype. The gene calls are TRBV7-2 and TRBJ2-3; D is perhaps TRBD1 or TRBD2 (5 bases each). The germline V gene encodes CDR1 SGHTA and CDR2 FQGNSA. The V end was cut by 4 bases, the J end by 4 bases, with 18 bases between. This CDR3 spans 16 amino acids. The CDR3 is CASSSPTKVGADTQYF. Written as DNA, the CDR3 is TGTGCCAGCAGCTCTCCTACCAAGGTGGGGGCAGATACGCAGTATTTT. Drawing the rest from reference TRBV7-2 and TRBJ2-3, the complete variable domain is GAGVSQSPSNKVTEKGKDVELRCDPISGHTALYWYRQSLGQGLEFLIYFQGNSAPDKSGLPSDRFSAERTGGSVSTLTIQRTQQEDSAVYLCASSSPTKVGADTQYFGPGTRLTVL.